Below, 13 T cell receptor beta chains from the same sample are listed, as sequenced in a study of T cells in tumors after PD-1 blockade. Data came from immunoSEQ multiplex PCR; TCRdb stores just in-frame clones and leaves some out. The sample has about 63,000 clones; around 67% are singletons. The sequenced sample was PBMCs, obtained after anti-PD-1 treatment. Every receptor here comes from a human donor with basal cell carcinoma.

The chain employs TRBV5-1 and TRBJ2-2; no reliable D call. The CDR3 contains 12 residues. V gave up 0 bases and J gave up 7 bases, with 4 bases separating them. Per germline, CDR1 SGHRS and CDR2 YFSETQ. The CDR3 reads CASSLGGGELFF. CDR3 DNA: TGCGCCAGCAGCTTGGGAGGCGGGGAGCTGTTTTTT.

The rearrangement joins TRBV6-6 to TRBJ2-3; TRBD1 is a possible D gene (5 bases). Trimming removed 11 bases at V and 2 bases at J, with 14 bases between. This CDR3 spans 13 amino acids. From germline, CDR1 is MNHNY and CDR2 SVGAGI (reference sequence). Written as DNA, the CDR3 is TGTGCCGCCTACAGACAGACCACAGATACGCAGTATTTT. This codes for CAAYRQTTDTQYF.

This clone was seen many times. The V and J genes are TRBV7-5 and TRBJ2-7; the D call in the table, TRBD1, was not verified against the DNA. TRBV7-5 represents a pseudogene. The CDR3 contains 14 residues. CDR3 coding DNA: TGTGCCAGAAGCTTAGGGGGACACTCCTACGAGCAGTACTTC. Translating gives CARSLGGHSYEQYF.

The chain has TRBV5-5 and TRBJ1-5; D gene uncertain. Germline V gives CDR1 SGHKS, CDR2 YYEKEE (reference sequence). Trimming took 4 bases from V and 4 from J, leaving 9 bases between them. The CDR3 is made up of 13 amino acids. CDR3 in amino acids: CASSGGVNQPQHF. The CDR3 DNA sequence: TGTGCCAGCAGCGGTGGGGTAAATCAGCCCCAGCATTTT.

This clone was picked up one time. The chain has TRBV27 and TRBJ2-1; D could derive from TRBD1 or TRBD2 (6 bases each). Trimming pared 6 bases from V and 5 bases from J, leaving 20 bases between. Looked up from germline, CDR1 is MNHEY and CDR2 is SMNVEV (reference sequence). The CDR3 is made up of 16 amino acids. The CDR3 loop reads CASSKSRGGGHNEQFF. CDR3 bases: TGTGCCAGCAGCAAAAGCAGGGGTGGGGGGCACAATGAGCAGTTCTTC.

The CDR3: CSVGQPSPRNIQYF. The DNA for the CDR3 is TGCAGCGTTGGACAGCCCTCACCCCGGAACATTCAGTACTTC. The rearrangement uses TRBV29-1 and TRBJ2-4, with a possible D match to TRBD1 (5 bases). CDR1 is SQVTM, CDR2 ANQGSEA, per germline. This CDR3 is built from 14 residues. V gave up 4 bases and J gave up 7 bases, with 17 bases separating them.

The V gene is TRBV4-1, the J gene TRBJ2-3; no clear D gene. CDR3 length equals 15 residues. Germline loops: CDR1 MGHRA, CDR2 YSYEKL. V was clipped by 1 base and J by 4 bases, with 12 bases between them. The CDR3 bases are TGCGCCAGCAGCCAAGCGTTCCCACCCGCAGATACGCAGTATTTT. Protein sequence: CASSQAFPPADTQYF.

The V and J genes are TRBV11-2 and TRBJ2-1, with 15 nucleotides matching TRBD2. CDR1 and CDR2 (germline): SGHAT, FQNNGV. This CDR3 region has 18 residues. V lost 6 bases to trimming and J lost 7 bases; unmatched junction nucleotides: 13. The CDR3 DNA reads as TGTGCCAGCAGTCGCCGGACTAGCGGGGGGGTAGGGAGTAATGAGCAGTTCTTC. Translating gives CASSRRTSGGVGSNEQFF.

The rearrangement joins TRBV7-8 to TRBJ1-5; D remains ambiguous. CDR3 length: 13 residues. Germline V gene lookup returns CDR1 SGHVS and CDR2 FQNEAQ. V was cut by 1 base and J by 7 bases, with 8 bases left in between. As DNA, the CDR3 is TGTGCCAGCAGCTTAGACACGGGGCAGCCCCAGCATTTT. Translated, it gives CASSLDTGQPQHF.

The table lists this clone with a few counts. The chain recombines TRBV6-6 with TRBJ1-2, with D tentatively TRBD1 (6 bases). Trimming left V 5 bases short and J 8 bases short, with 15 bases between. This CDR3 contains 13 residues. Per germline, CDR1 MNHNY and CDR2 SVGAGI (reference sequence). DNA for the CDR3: TGTGCCAGCAGTCCCGATCCGAGGGGGGGCTACACCTTC. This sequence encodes CASSPDPRGGYTF.

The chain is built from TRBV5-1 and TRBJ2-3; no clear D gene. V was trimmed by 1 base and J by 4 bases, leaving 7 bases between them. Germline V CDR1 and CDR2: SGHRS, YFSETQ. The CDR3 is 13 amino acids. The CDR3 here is CASSLKWSDTQYF. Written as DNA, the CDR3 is TGCGCCAGCAGCTTGAAATGGTCAGATACGCAGTATTTT.

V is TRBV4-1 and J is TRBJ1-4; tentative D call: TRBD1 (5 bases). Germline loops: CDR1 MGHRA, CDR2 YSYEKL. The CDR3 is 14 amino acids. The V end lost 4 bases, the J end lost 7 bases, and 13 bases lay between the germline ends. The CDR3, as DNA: TGCGCCAGCAGCCGAGGGACCCTGAGTGAAAAACTGTTTTTT. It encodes CASSRGTLSEKLFF.

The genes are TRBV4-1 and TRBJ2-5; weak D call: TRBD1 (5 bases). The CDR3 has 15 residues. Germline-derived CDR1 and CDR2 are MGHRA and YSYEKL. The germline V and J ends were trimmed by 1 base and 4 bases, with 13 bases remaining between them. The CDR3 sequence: CASSQVSGWGETQYF. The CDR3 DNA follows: TGCGCCAGCAGCCAAGTTTCAGGGTGGGGAGAGACCCAGTACTTC.